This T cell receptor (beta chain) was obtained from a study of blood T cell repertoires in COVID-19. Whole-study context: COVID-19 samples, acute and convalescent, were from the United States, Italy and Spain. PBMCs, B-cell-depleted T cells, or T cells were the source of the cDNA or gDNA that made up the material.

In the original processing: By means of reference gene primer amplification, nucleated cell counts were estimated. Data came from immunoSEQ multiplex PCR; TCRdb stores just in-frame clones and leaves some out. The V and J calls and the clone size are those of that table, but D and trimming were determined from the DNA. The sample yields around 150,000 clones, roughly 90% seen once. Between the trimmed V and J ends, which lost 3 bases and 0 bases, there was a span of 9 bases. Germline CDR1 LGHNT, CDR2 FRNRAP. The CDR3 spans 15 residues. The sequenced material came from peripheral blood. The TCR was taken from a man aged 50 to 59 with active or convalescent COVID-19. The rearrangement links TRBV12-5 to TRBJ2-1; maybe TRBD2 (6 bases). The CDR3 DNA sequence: TGTGCTAGTGGTTTCGCCGGGAGCTCCTACAATGAGCAGTTCTTC. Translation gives CASGFAGSSYNEQFF.